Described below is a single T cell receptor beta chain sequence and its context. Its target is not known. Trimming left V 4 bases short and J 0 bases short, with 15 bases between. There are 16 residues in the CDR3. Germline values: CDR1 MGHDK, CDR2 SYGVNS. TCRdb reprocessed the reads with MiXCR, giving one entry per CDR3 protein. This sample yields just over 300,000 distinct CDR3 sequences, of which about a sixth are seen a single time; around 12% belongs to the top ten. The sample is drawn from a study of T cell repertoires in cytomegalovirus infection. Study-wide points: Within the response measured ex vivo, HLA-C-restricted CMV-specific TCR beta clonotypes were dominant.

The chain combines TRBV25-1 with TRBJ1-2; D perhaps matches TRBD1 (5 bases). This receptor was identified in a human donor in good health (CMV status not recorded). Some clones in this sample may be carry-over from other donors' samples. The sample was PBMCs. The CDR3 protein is CASSGQGPGANYGYTF. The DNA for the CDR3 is TGTGCCAGCAGTGGCCAGGGACCAGGAGCTAACTATGGCTACACCTTC.